The present T cell receptor beta chain was sequenced within a study of blood T cell repertoires in COVID-19 (dated by TCRdb to 2018 to 2020). Broadly, across the study: Samples from collaborators originated in the United States, Italy and Spain and spanned both the acute and convalescent phases of COVID-19. Nearly every sample came with metadata listing a de-identified subject ID, COVID-19 status, age in years and sex. Subjects who had been exposed to COVID-19, were actively infected with it, or had recovered from it provided the deeply sampled blood TCRbeta repertoires that made up the dataset. The material from the prospective study consisted of cDNA or gDNA derived from T cells, B-cell-depleted T cells, or PBMCs. The samples were drawn from two sources: the first 160 participants of the ongoing ImmuneRACE study, and 1,254 subjects contributed by 6 global collaborators. The repertoires were released in a freely available public database meant as a resource for research on the immune response to SARS-CoV-2. Where available, HLA class I and class II types were taken from metadata supplied by the sample provider and were not determined by assay-based typing. General findings and caveats noted by the study authors: The amount of clinical and demographic metadata varied by source and participant and was provided uncurated.

The immunoSEQ Assay, a bias-controlled multiplex PCR, was used to amplify TCRbeta CDR3 regions from genomic DNA. The original pipeline was this. Nucleated cell counts per sample were estimated from amplification of reference gene primers within the assay. Sequence reads were collapsed and filtered to measure the absolute abundance of every unique TCRbeta CDR3 rearrangement. For each sample, productive Simpson clonality was calculated as the square root of Simpson's diversity index across productive rearrangements. TCRdb stores this immuneACCESS table with in-frame sequences only. Part of the clones is absent; in the studies checked, under half of the shortfall reflects unresolved V genes, and no reason is known for the rest. V and J calls and clone size are copied from that table; D and trimming were computed from the DNA. For this sample the table gives about 170,000 clones, of which 70% to 90% were detected only once. About 1.2% of the sample lies in the top ten.

With regard to this clone: Its antigen is still unknown. No base quality information exists; no much larger clone differs at one position.

Samples from volunteer blood donors who had recovered from COVID-19 were contributed by a second Seattle source. The collaborating institutions used their own protocols to collect whole blood in K2EDTA tubes. For TCRbeta analysis, collaborator samples were shipped as frozen whole blood, as isolated PBMCs, or as DNA extracted from either sample type. What was sequenced was peripheral blood. The source of this sequence is a man aged 60 to 69 who had recovered from COVID-19.

CDR3 loop: CASSPTGGAEQYF. The sequenced DNA is TGTGCCAGCAGCCCGACAGGGGGCGCCGAGCAGTACTTC. The rearranged segments are TRBV14 and TRBJ2-7, with 10 central nucleotides matching TRBD1. The CDR3 sequence holds 13 residues, the cysteine and phenylalanine included. Of the read, only the CDR3 DNA is kept; its 39 bases are in frame from base 1. CDR1 is given as SGHDN and CDR2 as FVKESK, both from the germline V gene. Trimming takes 4 bases off V and 6 bases off J; junction bases not matched to a gene: 3. The CDR3, completed at both ends by the reference TRBV14 and TRBJ2-7 genes, gives the full variable domain EAGVTQFPSHSVIEKGQTVTLRCDPISGHDNLYWYRRVMGKEIKFLLHFVKESKQDESGMPNNRFLAERTGGTYSTLKVQPAELEDSGVYFCASSPTGGAEQYFGPGTRLTVT.